This TCR beta chain was found in a study of T cells in Graves' hyperthyroidism and ophthalmopathy. The CDR3 extends over 17 amino acids. Germline V gene lookup returns CDR1 MNHNS and CDR2 SASEGT. Trimming stripped 5 bases from V and 5 bases from J, with 24 bases between. The TCR beta CDR3 regions underwent amplification using RNA transcripts as the source. An initial round of RT-PCR targeting the TCR CDR3 relied on the HTBI primer set. One entry per CDR3 protein results from TCRdb running MiXCR on the multiplex PCR reads. The sample includes hundreds of thousands of distinct CDR3 sequences, roughly 24% of them seen just once.

The sequence derives from a woman under 40 with Graves' ophthalmopathy. What was sequenced was blood. The V gene is TRBV6-1, the J gene TRBJ1-2; D gene unclear. In DNA form, the CDR3 reads TGTGCCAGCAGTCCCAGGAGGGTTCCCAACCTGGATTATGGCTACACCTTC. Translating it yields CASSPRRVPNLDYGYTF.